These 24 T cell receptor beta chains came from one sample sequenced in a study of blood T cell repertoires in COVID-19. TCRdb's copy holds only in-frame clones and misses some; the assay was immunoSEQ multiplex PCR. There are about 300,000 clones in the sample; around 85% occur only once, and less than 2.5% lies in the top ten. The sample consisted of PBMCs or T cells enriched from blood (not recorded which). The receptors come from a man aged 25-45 years who had recovered from COVID-19.

The chain is built from TRBV7-9 and TRBJ2-5; TRBD2 is a possible D gene (7 bases). V lost 0 bases and J lost 4, with 9 bases in between. The germline V gene has CDR1 SEHNR and CDR2 FQNEAQ (reference sequence). The CDR3 loop spans 14 amino acids. Written as DNA, the CDR3 is TGTGCCAGCAGCTTAGCGGGGGGGCTAGAGACCCAGTACTTC. The encoded protein is CASSLAGGLETQYF.

This chain uses TRBV12-3 or TRBV12-4 with TRBJ2-1, with TRBD1 as a possible D gene (6 bases). CDR3 length: 13 residues. Trimming cost V 6 bases and J 8 bases, with 14 bases left between them. The CDR3 sequence: CASRQRTGHEQFF. In nucleotides, the CDR3 is TGTGCCAGCAGGCAACGAACAGGGCATGAGCAGTTCTTC.

The chain carries TRBV30 and TRBJ1-6, with 8 bases lining up with TRBD1. The CDR3 extends over 18 amino acids. From germline, CDR1 is GTSNPN and CDR2 SVGIG (reference sequence). Losses at the gene ends were 1 base for V and 0 bases for J; bases not matched to a gene: 8. This CDR3 is CAWSDRQGRSSYNSPLHF. The CDR3 DNA sequence: TGTGCCTGGAGTGACAGACAGGGGCGTAGCTCCTATAATTCACCCCTCCACTTT.

The chain joins TRBV6-5 to TRBJ1-3; TRBD1 is a possible D gene (6 bases). The ends were cut back, 6 bases at V and 1 base at J, with 10 bases in the middle. The CDR3 length is 14 residues. The V gene's germline CDR1 is MNHEY and CDR2 SVGAGI. The CDR3 is CASSPTGSGNTIYF. The CDR3 coding sequence is TGTGCCAGCAGCCCCACAGGGTCTGGAAACACCATATATTTT.

This chain connects TRBV7-8 to TRBJ2-1, with TRBD2 as a possible D gene (6 bases). The V gene's germline CDR1 is SGHVS and CDR2 FQNEAQ. V was cut by 1 base and J by 3 bases, with 10 bases left in between. This CDR3 comprises 15 residues. The CDR3 coding sequence is TGTGCCAGCAGCTTAGTGGGGGGAGTCTACAATGAGCAGTTCTTC. Encoded protein: CASSLVGGVYNEQFF. Looking up the rest from reference TRBV7-8 and TRBJ2-1 gives the full variable domain: GAGVSQSPRYKVAKRGQDVALRCDPISGHVSLFWYQQALGQGPEFLTYFQNEAQLDKSGLPSDRFFAERPEGSVSTLKIQRTQQEDSAVYLCASSLVGGVYNEQFFGPGTRLTVL.

J is TRBJ2-1 and V is TRBV7-9; 14 bases are a match to TRBD2. The V segment lost 2 bases and the J segment 8 bases; nucleotides outside the gene matches: 5. The CDR3 consists of 16 residues. Germline CDR1 reads SEHNR; CDR2 reads FQNEAQ (reference sequence). The CDR3 protein is CASSLYGTSGGDEQFF. DNA for the CDR3: TGTGCCAGCAGCTTATACGGGACTAGCGGGGGCGATGAGCAGTTCTTC.

This clone showed up just a few times. The chain joins TRBV9 to TRBJ1-6; D remains unclear. Trimming cost V 4 bases and J 10 bases, with 15 bases left between them. Germline CDR1 and CDR2: SGDLS and YYNGEE. The CDR3 is 14 residues long. The CDR3 loop is CASSPQTRGSPLHF. DNA for the CDR3: TGTGCCAGCAGCCCACAGACGCGTGGATCACCCCTCCACTTT.

The chain has TRBV6-5 and TRBJ2-3; 7 bases map to TRBD1. With V trimmed by 5 bases and J by 1 base, 6 bases remained unmatched. Germline V gene sequence: CDR1 MNHEY, CDR2 SVGAGI. The CDR3 is made up of 15 amino acids. CDR3 residues: CASSIGTGGTDTQYF. CDR3 DNA: TGTGCCAGCAGTATCGGTACAGGGGGCACAGATACGCAGTATTTT.

The chain couples TRBV4-2 to TRBJ1-4; D possibly corresponds to TRBD1 (5 bases). V gave up 0 bases and J gave up 0 bases, with 11 bases separating them. From germline, CDR1 is LGHNA and CDR2 YNFKEQ. This CDR3 spans 17 amino acids. The CDR3 DNA reads TGTGCCAGCAGCCAAGAGACAGCGTTAACAACTAATGAAAAACTGTTTTTT. Its protein product is CASSQETALTTNEKLFF.

The chain carries TRBV2 and TRBJ2-3, with a weak D call TRBD2 (5 bases). Germline CDR1 SNHLY, CDR2 FYNNEI. Trimming pared 8 bases from V and 6 bases from J, leaving 12 bases between. The CDR3 sequence is 12 residues long. Here the CDR3 DNA reads TGTGCCAGCGGGAGACATCTTGATACGCAGTATTTT. As protein: CASGRHLDTQYF.

The rearrangement uses TRBV3-1 (or the pseudogene TRBV3-2) and TRBJ1-1; 8 bases fit TRBD1. With V trimmed by 8 bases and J by 4 bases, 9 bases remained unmatched. This CDR3 region has 14 residues. CDR1 LGHDT and CDR2 YNNKEL come from the germline V gene (reference sequence). CDR3 residues: CASRQGARSTEAFF. The CDR3 DNA is TGTGCCAGCCGGCAGGGGGCGCGGAGCACTGAAGCTTTCTTT.

CDR3 protein: CASSQDLGQANTGELFF. The CDR3 DNA is TGCGCCAGCAGCCAAGATCTTGGACAGGCGAACACCGGGGAGCTGTTTTTT. The rearrangement links TRBV4-1 to TRBJ2-2; TRBD1 agrees at 7 bases. This CDR3 region has 17 residues. CDR1 MGHRA and CDR2 YSYEKL come from the germline V gene. Trimming removed 0 bases from V and 0 bases from J; junction bases left unmatched: 4.

The chain employs TRBV7-9 and TRBJ2-7; 7 positions match TRBD1. The CDR3 consists of 15 residues. V lost 5 bases, J lost 4 bases, and 11 bases stayed unmatched. The germline gives CDR1 SEHNR, CDR2 FQNEAQ (reference sequence). The CDR3 DNA reads TGTGCCAGCAGCCCGTCACCGGGACAGCTTTACGAGCAGTACTTC. This encodes CASSPSPGQLYEQYF.

The rearrangement joins TRBV19 to TRBJ2-3; maybe TRBD1 (6 bases). V lost 5 bases and J 2 bases, leaving 8 bases between the germline ends. The germline V gene encodes CDR1 LNHDA and CDR2 SQIVND (reference sequence). The CDR3 covers 13 residues. The CDR3 DNA follows: TGTGCCAGTAGTGGGGACACCACAGATACGCAGTATTTT. This sequence encodes CASSGDTTDTQYF. The whole variable domain, filled in from reference TRBV19 and TRBJ2-3, reads DGGITQSPKYLFRKEGQNVTLSCEQNLNHDAMYWYRQDPGQGLRLIYYSQIVNDFQKGDIAEGYSVSREKKESFPLTVTSAQKNPTAFYLCASSGDTTDTQYFGPGTRLTVL.

This sequence joins TRBV6-4 and TRBJ2-5; perhaps TRBD1 as D (5 bases). This CDR3 comprises 13 residues. The V end lost 4 bases, the J end lost 5 bases, and 11 bases lay between the germline ends. Germline CDR1 MRHNA, CDR2 SNTAGT. As DNA, the CDR3 is TGTGCCAGCAGTGCTGGGGCTGAGGAGACCCAGTACTTC. Translating gives CASSAGAEETQYF.

This clone has just a few counts. The chain recombines TRBV19 with TRBJ2-3; D perhaps matches TRBD2 (5 bases). CDR3 size: 14 residues. The ends were cut back, 6 bases at V and 0 bases at J, with 10 bases in the middle. Germline lookup yields CDR1 LNHDA and CDR2 SQIVND (reference sequence). The CDR3 nucleotides are TGTGCCAGTAGGCGGGCTAGTAGCACAGATACGCAGTATTTT. Protein sequence: CASRRASSTDTQYF.

In its sample, this clone was seen a few times. V is TRBV19 and J is TRBJ1-4, with 7 bases that match TRBD1. Germline CDR1 LNHDA, CDR2 SQIVND (reference sequence). The J segment lost 6 bases and the V segment lost 6 bases, leaving 7 bases of the junction unmatched. This CDR3 has 14 residues. As DNA, the CDR3 is TGTGCCAGTAGGCAAAAGGGGGCGGATGAAAAACTGTTTTTT. Protein: CASRQKGADEKLFF.

This clone was counted a single time. V gene TRBV10-3 combines with J gene TRBJ2-7, with 9 bases lining up with TRBD2. Germline CDR1 and CDR2: ENHRY and SYGVKD. With 0 bases clipped from V and 4 bases from J, the junction kept 4 bases outside the gene matches. The CDR3 is made up of 15 amino acids. CDR3 DNA sequence: TGTGCCATCAGTGAGTCGGGCGGGGGGGCGTACGAGCAGTACTTC. It encodes CAISESGGGAYEQYF.

This rearrangement joins TRBV11-2 to TRBJ2-4, with TRBD1 matching over 9 bases. Germline assignment: CDR1 SGHAT and CDR2 FQNNGV. V gave up 3 bases and J gave up 8 bases; unmatched junction bases: 11. The CDR3 sequence is 16 residues long. The DNA of the CDR3 is TGTGCCAGCAGCTTCTCCCCCCGGGACAGGGTTCACATTCAGTACTTC. Its translation: CASSFSPRDRVHIQYF. Filled out from reference TRBV11-2 and TRBJ2-4, the complete variable domain reads EAGVAQSPRYKIIEKRQSVAFWCNPISGHATLYWYQQILGQGPKLLIQFQNNGVVDDSQLPKDRFSAERLKGVDSTLKIQPAKLEDSAVYLCASSFSPRDRVHIQYFGAGTRLSVL.

The genes are TRBV11-1 and TRBJ2-3; 8 nucleotides match TRBD2. The CDR3 is made up of 16 amino acids. In germline, CDR1 is SGHAT, CDR2 FQDESV (reference sequence). The V gene end was trimmed by 5 bases and the J gene end by 3 bases; junction bases not matched to a gene: 10. The CDR3 region has the DNA TGTGCCAGCAGCCCAAGATCGGGGGGGCGGACAGATACGCAGTATTTT. It translates to CASSPRSGGRTDTQYF.

Remarks on this clone: Other DNA sequences in this specimen translate into the identical CDR3. This chain uses TRBV12-3 or TRBV12-4 with TRBJ1-2; D is unresolved. The CDR3 covers 11 residues. V was pared by 5 bases and J by 4 bases, with 5 bases between. CDR3 protein: CASSRGYGYTF. The CDR3 DNA reads TGTGCCAGCAGTCGAGGCTATGGCTACACCTTC.

The rearrangement links TRBV5-5 to TRBJ1-1; D possibly corresponds to TRBD1 (5 bases). Germline V gene lookup returns CDR1 SGHKS and CDR2 YYEKEE (reference sequence). This CDR3 has 14 amino acids. V lost 1 base to trimming and J lost 1 base, with 8 bases between them. In DNA, the CDR3 is TGTGCCAGCAGCTTGTCAGGGTGGAACACTGAAGCTTTCTTT. It codes for CASSLSGWNTEAFF.

V gene TRBV6-6 combines with J gene TRBJ2-5, with no clear D. CDR3 length: 15 residues. V was pared by 2 bases and J by 1 base, with 11 bases between. Germline CDR1 reads MNHNY; CDR2 reads SVGAGI (reference sequence). CDR3 sequence reads: CASSYVARSQETQYF. The DNA for the CDR3 is TGTGCCAGCAGTTACGTGGCCAGATCCCAAGAGACCCAGTACTTC.

The chain combines TRBV11-1 with TRBJ1-4; TRBD1 is a possible D gene (6 bases). V lost 5 bases and J lost 8, with 15 bases in between. Germline V CDR1 and CDR2: SGHAT, FQDESV (reference sequence). The CDR3 totals 14 residues. In DNA, the CDR3 is TGTGCCAGCAGCCTACAGGGCCTTGGGGAAAAACTGTTTTTT. Amino acid sequence: CASSLQGLGEKLFF. Variable domain in full (rest from reference TRBV11-1 and TRBJ1-4): EAEVAQSPRYKITEKSQAVAFWCDPISGHATLYWYRQILGQGPELLVQFQDESVVDDSQLPKDRFSAERLKGVDSTLKIQPAELGDSAMYLCASSLQGLGEKLFFGSGTQLSVL.